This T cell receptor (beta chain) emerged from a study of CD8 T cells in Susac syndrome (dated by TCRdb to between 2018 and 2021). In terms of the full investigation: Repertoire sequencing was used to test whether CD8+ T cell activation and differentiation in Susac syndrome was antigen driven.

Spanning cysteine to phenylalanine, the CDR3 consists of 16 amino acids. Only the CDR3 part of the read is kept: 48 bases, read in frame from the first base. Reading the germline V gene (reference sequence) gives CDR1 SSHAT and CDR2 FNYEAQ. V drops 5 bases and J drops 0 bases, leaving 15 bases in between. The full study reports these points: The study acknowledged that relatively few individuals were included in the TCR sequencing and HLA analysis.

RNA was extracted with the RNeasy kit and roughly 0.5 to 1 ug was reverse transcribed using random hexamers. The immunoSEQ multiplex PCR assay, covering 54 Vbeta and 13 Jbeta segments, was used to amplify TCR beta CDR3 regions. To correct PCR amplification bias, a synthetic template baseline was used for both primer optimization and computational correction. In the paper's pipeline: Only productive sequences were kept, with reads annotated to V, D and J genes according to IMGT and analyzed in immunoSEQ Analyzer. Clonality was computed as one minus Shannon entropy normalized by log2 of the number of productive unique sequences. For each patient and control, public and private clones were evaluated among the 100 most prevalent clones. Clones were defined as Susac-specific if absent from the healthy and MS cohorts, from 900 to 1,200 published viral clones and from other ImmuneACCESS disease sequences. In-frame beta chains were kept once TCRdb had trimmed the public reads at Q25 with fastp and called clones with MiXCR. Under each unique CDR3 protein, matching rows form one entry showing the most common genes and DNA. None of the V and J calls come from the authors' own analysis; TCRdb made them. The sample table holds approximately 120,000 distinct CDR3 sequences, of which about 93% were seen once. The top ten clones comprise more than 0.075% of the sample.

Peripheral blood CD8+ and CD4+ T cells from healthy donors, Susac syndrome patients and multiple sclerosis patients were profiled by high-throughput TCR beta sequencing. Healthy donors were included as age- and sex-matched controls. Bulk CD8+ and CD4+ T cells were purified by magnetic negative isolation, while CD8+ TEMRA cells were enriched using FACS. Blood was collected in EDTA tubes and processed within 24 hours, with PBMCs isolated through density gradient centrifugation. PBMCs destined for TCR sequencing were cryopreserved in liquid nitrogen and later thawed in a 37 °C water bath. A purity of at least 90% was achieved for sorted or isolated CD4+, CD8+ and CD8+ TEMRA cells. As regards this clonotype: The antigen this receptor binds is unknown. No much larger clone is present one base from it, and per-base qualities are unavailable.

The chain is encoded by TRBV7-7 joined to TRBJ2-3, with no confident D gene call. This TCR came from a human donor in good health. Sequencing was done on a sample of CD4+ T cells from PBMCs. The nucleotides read TGTGCCAGCAGCCCTCACGGCAGCACTAGCACAGATACGCAGTATTTT. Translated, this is CASSPHGSTSTDTQYF.